Listed here are 9 T cell receptor beta chains from one sample, sequenced in a study of CD8+ T cells in alopecia areata. Extracted from the samples, RNA was reverse transcribed into cDNA to serve as the sequencing template. TCRdb's copy holds only in-frame clones and misses some; the assay was immunoSEQ multiplex PCR. In the table there are 55,000 to 75,000 clones, roughly half of which are singletons. The specimen was CD8+ T cells sorted from blood, collected at week 0. The receptor source for this set is a human donor with alopecia areata.

In this sample, this clone turned up a few times. The V call is TRBV29-1, the J call TRBJ2-7, with TRBD1 as a possible D gene (6 bases). V dropped 6 bases and J dropped 0 bases, with 12 bases sitting between them. The CDR3 has 13 amino acids. Germline assignment: CDR1 SQVTM and CDR2 ANQGSEA. CDR3 residues: CSVRDTFSYEQYF. The CDR3, as DNA: TGCAGCGTCCGGGACACCTTCTCCTACGAGCAGTACTTC.

V is TRBV6-5 and J is TRBJ1-5, with 7 bases fitting TRBD1. Germline-derived CDR1 and CDR2 are MNHEY and SVGAGI. The CDR3 totals 15 residues. Unmatched junction bases numbered 6, after V lost 6 bases and J lost 1 base. The CDR3 nucleotides read TGTGCCAGCAGCCCAGACAGGGACAGCAATCAGCCCCAGCATTTT. This gives the protein CASSPDRDSNQPQHF.

This sequence joins TRBV5-6 and TRBJ1-5; unclear D gene. Germline V gene lookup returns CDR1 SGHDT and CDR2 YYEEEE. V was shortened by 4 bases and J by 4 bases, with 15 bases between the two germline ends. This CDR3 region has 15 residues. The CDR3 is CASSPSGIRNQPQHF. The CDR3 coding sequence is TGTGCCAGCAGCCCCTCGGGCATTAGAAATCAGCCCCAGCATTTT.

This clone was picked up many times. The J gene is TRBJ2-1, the V gene TRBV10-2, with TRBD2 matching over 7 bases. CDR3 size: 13 residues. The V gene end was trimmed by 7 bases and the J gene end by 10 bases; junction bases not matched to a gene: 10. Per germline, CDR1 WSHSY and CDR2 SAAADI. CDR3: CASKYREEREQFF. CDR3 nucleotide sequence: TGCGCCAGCAAATATCGGGAGGAGCGGGAGCAGTTCTTC.

The chain is built from TRBV4-1 and TRBJ2-1; D not certain. The CDR3 has 12 amino acids. The germline V gene encodes CDR1 MGHRA and CDR2 YSYEKL. V was trimmed by 0 bases and J by 5 bases, leaving 2 bases between them. The CDR3 sequence: CASSQENNEQFF. The CDR3 DNA is TGCGCCAGCAGCCAAGAGAACAATGAGCAGTTCTTC.

As to this clone: At the DNA level, this CDR3 is encoded by other sequences in the same sample as well. V and J are TRBV5-4 and TRBJ1-1, with D uncertain. V lost 0 bases and J lost 7, with 7 bases in between. Germline CDR1 SGHNT, CDR2 YYREEE (reference sequence). The CDR3 loop spans 12 amino acids. The CDR3 loop is CASSLGGFEAFF. For the CDR3, the DNA is TGTGCCAGCAGCTTGGGTGGCTTTGAAGCTTTCTTT.

In this sample, this clone turned up once. The chain is built from TRBV27 and TRBJ2-7, with 9 bases lining up with TRBD1. CDR3 size: 13 residues. Looked up from germline, CDR1 is MNHEY and CDR2 is SMNVEV (reference sequence). The ends lost 7 bases at V and 3 bases at J; junction bases unmatched: 4. The CDR3 DNA is TGTGCCAGCATGGACAGGGGAGACTACGAGCAGTACTTC. Translating gives CASMDRGDYEQYF.

The chain combines TRBV6-6 with TRBJ2-5; possibly TRBD1 or TRBD2 for D (6 bases each). V was trimmed by 7 bases and J by 6 bases, leaving 12 bases between them. Germline V lookup: CDR1 MNHNY, CDR2 SVGAGI (reference sequence). The CDR3 is 12 residues long. The CDR3 is CASTGAVKTQYF. For the CDR3, the DNA is TGTGCCAGCACGGGGGCGGTGAAGACCCAGTACTTC.

The V and J genes are TRBV29-1 and TRBJ2-2; no firm D call. Germline V lookup: CDR1 SQVTM, CDR2 ANQGSEA. This CDR3 contains 12 residues. The ends were cut back, 4 bases at V and 5 bases at J, with 8 bases in the middle. As DNA, the CDR3 is TGCAGCGTTGTCGTAGGGACCGGGGAGCTGTTTTTT. Protein: CSVVVGTGELFF.